This section outlines one T cell receptor (beta chain) sequence together with its context. The antigen is undetermined. The sample originates from a study of T-cell memory formation after mild COVID-19. In TCRdb, the 5' RACE reads were re-called with MiXCR into one record per CDR3 protein. Found here are 270,000 or so distinct CDR3 sequences, roughly 18% of them singletons; the top ten hold 23%. Whole-study findings and limits: Pre-infection memory showed some responding clones, and this suggested that cross-reactive memory joined. Mostly located in CM and EM were contracting CD4+ clones, with contracting CD8+ clones located in EMRA.

Germline CDR1 SQVTM, CDR2 ANQGSEA. Trimming stripped 6 bases from V and 2 bases from J, with 11 bases between. CDR3 length equals 13 residues. The sequence was obtained from a young man who had mild COVID-19 (a few samples of this study predate the infection). Cell type and time point are not known. What was sequenced was PBMCs or a T cell subset sorted from them (not recorded which). The chain employs TRBV29-1 and TRBJ2-4; TRBD1 is a possible D gene (5 bases). Here the CDR3 reads CSVLQVTKNIQYF. The CDR3 DNA sequence: TGCAGCGTCCTACAGGTTACCAAAAACATTCAGTACTTC.